This record covers a single T cell receptor beta chain. Repertoires were generated with immunoSEQ multiplex PCR, while TCRdb's copy carries only in-frame clones and drops some. The sample has about 220,000 clones, 85% seen once. The data were obtained in a study of blood T cell repertoires in COVID-19. Overall study: PBMCs, B-cell-depleted T cells, or T cells provided the cDNA or gDNA that made up the material.

The origin of this receptor is a woman between 70 and 85 years old with COVID-19, enrolled during active disease. The sequenced sample consisted of peripheral blood.

CDR3 coding DNA: TGTGCCAGCAGTACCGACAGGGGCCTTGAAGCTTTCTTT. As protein: CASSTDRGLEAFF. The chain recombines TRBV6-5 with TRBJ1-1, with TRBD1 identical over 8 bases. Trimming at V came to 5 bases and at J to 7 bases, leaving 6 bases not matched to a gene. CDR1 MNHEY and CDR2 SVGAGI come from the germline V gene. CDR3 length: 13 residues.